The entry below gives a single T cell receptor (beta chain) sequence along with its context. Its specificity is not known. This record belongs to a study of cytomegalovirus exposure and HLA in healthy donors. Points from the study as a whole: Later work found most CMV-associated TCR beta chains apparently HLA-restricted. Across HLA loci, a later analysis found differing TCR association rates, with DRB1 most and HLA-C fewest. Reportedly, diagnosis of cytomegalovirus status by the classifier showed high specificity and sensitivity.

The CDR3 has 14 residues. With 3 bases removed from V and 2 bases from J, the gap between germline ends came to 10 bases. Germline V gene data show CDR1 as SGHNT and CDR2 as YYREEE (reference sequence). Primers: 60 Vbeta forward and 13 Jbeta reverse. This table comes from immunoSEQ multiplex PCR, and its TCRdb copy is limited to in-frame clones, with some not included. Counted here are about 180,000 clones, approximately 83% occurring once; the ten biggest clones make up 1.2%. The TCR was taken from a boy under 10 years old in good health and CMV-seronegative. V usage is TRBV5-4 and J usage is TRBJ2-3; TRBD1 is a possible D gene (6 bases). Sequencing was carried out using PBMCs. The CDR3 spells CASSSRTATDTQYF. In nucleotides, the CDR3 is TGTGCCAGCAGCTCCAGGACAGCCACAGATACGCAGTATTTT.